This T cell receptor beta chain came from a study of regulatory T cells in long-lasting Graves disease. This clonotype was observed a few times. HTBI primers from iRepertoire and Arm-PCR of CDR3 regions yielded the TCR beta libraries. TCRdb re-called the multiplex PCR reads through MiXCR, storing one row per CDR3 protein. Altogether about 440,000 distinct CDR3 sequences are present, less than 20% being singletons, with the ten largest covering about 23%. The CDR3 totals 14 residues. From germline, CDR1 is MNHNS and CDR2 SASEGT. Time point given: newly diagnosed GD, antithyroid drugs for less than 3 months. RNA isolated from PBMCs was used to make the TCR library. The same sample was also studied in work on T cells in Graves' hyperthyroidism and ophthalmopathy.

This clonotype was sampled from a woman under 30 with Graves disease. The sequencing here drew on peripheral blood mononuclear cells (PBMCs), taken at new diagnosis, from a patient treated with antithyroid drugs. This chain uses TRBV6-1 with TRBJ2-5; weak D call: TRBD2 (6 bases). The J call is doubtful: the DNA matches TRBJ2-1 better. For the CDR3, the DNA is TGTGCCAGCAGTGAAGCAGGGACTCACAATGAGCAGTTCTTC. The encoded protein is CASSEAGTHNEQFF.